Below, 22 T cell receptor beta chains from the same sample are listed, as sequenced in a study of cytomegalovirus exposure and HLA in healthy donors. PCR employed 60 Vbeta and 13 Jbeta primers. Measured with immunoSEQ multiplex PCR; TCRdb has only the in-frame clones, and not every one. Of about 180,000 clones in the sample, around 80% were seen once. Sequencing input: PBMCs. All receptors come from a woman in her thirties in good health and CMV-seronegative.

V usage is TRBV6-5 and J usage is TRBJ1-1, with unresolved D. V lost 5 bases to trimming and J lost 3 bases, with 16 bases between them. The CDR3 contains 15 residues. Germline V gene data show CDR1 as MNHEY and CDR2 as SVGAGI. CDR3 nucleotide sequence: TGTGCCAGCAGTCGGCGTAGGGAGAGGGACACTGAAGCTTTCTTT. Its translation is CASSRRRERDTEAFF.

The CDR3 sequence is CASSLGQGAFSGNTIYF. As DNA, the CDR3 is TGTGCCAGCAGCCTTGGACAGGGGGCTTTCTCTGGAAACACCATATATTTT. The chain uses TRBV5-4 and TRBJ1-3, with 11 bases fitting TRBD1. V shed 4 bases and J 0 bases; nucleotides not matched to a gene: 6. The CDR3 extends over 17 amino acids. The germline V gene has CDR1 SGHNT and CDR2 YYREEE (reference sequence).

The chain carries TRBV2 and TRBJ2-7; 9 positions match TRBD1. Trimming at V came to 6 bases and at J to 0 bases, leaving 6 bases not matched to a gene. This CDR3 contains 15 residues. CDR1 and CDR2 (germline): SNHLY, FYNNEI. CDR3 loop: CASRRGQGSSYEQYF. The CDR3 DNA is TGTGCCAGCAGGAGGGGACAGGGCAGCTCCTACGAGCAGTACTTC.

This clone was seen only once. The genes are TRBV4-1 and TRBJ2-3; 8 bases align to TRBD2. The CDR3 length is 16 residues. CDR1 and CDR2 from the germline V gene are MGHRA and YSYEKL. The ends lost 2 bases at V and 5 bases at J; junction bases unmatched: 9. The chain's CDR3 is CASSQKNSGAGDTQYF. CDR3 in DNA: TGCGCCAGCAGCCAAAAAAATAGCGGGGCTGGAGATACGCAGTATTTT.

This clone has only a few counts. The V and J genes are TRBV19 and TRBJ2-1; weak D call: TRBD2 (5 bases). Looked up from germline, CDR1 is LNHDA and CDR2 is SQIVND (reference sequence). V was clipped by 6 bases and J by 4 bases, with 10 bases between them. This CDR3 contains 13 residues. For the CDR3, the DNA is TGTGCCAGTAGCCCCGGACTGTACAATGAGCAGTTCTTC. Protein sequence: CASSPGLYNEQFF.

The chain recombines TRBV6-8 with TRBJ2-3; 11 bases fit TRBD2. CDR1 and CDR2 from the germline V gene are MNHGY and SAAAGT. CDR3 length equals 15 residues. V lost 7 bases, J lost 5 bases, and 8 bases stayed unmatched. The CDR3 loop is CASTVGSGGEDTQYF. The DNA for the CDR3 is TGTGCCAGCACCGTAGGTAGCGGGGGGGAAGATACGCAGTATTTT.

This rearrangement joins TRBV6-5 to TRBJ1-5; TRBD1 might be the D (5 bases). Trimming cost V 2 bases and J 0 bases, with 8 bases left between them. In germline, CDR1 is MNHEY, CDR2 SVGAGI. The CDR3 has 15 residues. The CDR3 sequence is CASSYRGGSNQPQHF. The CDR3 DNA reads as TGTGCCAGCAGTTACAGGGGCGGTAGCAATCAGCCCCAGCATTTT.

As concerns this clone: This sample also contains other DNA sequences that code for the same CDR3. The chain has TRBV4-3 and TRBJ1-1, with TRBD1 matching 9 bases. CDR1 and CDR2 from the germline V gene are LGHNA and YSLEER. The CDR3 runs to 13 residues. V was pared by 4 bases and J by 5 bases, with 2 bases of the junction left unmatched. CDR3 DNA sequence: TGCGCCAGCAGCCTCGACAGGGGGACTGAAGCTTTCTTT. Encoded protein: CASSLDRGTEAFF.

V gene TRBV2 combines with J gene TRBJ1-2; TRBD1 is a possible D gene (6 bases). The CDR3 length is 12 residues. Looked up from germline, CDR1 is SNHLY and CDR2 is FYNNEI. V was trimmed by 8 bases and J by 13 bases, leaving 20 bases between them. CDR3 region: CASRVTGPLFTF. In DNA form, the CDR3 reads TGTGCCAGCCGAGTAACAGGGCCCTTATTCACCTTC.

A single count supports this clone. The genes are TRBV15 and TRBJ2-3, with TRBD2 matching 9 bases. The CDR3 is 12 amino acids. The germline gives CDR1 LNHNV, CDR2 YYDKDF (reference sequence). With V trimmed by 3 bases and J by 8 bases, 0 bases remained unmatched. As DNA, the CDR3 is TGTGCCACCAGCAGGACTAGCGGTACGCAGTATTTT. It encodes CATSRTSGTQYF.

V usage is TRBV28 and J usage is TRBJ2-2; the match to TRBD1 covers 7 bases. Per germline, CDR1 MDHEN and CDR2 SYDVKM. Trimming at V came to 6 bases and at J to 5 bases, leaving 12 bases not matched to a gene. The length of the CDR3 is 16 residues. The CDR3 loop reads CASSPLDRVRTGELFF. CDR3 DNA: TGTGCCAGCAGCCCCCTTGACAGGGTTAGGACCGGGGAGCTGTTTTTT. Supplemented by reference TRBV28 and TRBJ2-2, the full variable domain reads DVKVTQSSRYLVKRTGEKVFLECVQDMDHENMFWYRQDPGLGLRLIYFSYDVKMKEKGDIPEGYSVSREKKERFSLILESASTNQTSMYLCASSPLDRVRTGELFFGEGSRLTVL.

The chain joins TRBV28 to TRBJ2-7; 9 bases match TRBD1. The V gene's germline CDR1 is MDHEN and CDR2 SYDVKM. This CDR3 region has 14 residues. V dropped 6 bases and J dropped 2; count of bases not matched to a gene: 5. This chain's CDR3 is CASSSGQGTYEQYF. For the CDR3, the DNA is TGTGCCAGCAGCTCAGGACAGGGGACCTACGAGCAGTACTTC.

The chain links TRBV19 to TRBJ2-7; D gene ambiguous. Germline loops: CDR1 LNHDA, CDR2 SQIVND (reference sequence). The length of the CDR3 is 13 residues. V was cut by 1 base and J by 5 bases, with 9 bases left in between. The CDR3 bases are TGTGCCAGTAGTATAGTTTTACTGCACGAGCAGTACTTC. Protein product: CASSIVLLHEQYF.

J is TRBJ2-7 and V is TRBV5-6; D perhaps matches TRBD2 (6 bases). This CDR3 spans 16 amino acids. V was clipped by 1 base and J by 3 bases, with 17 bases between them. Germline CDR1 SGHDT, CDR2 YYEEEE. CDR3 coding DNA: TGTGCCAGCAGCTTGTACGTGGGGGGAGTCAACTACGAGCAGTACTTC. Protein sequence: CASSLYVGGVNYEQYF. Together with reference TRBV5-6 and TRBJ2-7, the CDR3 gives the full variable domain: DAGVTQSPTHLIKTRGQQVTLRCSPKSGHDTVSWYQQALGQGPQFIFQYYEEEERQRGNFPDRFSGHQFPNYSSELNVNALLLGDSALYLCASSLYVGGVNYEQYFGPGTRLTVT.

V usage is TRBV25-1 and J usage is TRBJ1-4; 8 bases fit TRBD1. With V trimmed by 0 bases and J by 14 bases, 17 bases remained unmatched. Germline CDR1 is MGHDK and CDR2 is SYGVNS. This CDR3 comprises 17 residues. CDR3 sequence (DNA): TGTGCCAGCAGTGAATATCCAGACAGGGGCCGTGCAGTAGGGCTGTTTTTT. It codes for CASSEYPDRGRAVGLFF.

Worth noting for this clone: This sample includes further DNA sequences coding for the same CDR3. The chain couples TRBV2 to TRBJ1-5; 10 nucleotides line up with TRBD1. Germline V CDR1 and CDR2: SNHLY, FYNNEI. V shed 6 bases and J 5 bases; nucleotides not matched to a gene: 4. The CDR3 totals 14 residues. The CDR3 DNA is TGTGCCAGCAGACCGGGACAGGGGTATCAGCCCCAGCATTTT. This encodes CASRPGQGYQPQHF. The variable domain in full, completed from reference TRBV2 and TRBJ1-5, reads EPEVTQTPSHQVTQMGQEVILRCVPISNHLYFYWYRQILGQKVEFLVSFYNNEISEKSEIFDDQFSVERPDGSNFTLKIRSTKLEDSAMYFCASRPGQGYQPQHFGDGTRLSIL.

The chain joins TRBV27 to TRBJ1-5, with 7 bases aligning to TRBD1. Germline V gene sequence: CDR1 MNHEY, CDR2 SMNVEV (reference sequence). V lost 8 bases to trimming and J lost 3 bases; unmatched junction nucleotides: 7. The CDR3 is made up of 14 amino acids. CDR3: CASQPQGDNQPQHF. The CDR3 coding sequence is TGTGCCAGCCAACCGCAGGGGGACAATCAGCCCCAGCATTTT.

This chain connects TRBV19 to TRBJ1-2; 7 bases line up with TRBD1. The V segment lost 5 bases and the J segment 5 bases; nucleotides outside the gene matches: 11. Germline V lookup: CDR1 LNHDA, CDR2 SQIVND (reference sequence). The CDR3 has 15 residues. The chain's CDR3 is CASSLPQGNYYGYTF. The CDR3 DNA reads TGTGCCAGTAGTCTCCCACAGGGGAACTATTATGGCTACACCTTC.

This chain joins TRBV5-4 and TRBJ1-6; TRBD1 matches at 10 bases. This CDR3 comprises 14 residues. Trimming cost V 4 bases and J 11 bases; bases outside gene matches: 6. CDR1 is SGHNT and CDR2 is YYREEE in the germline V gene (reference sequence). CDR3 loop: CASSRGQGITPLHF. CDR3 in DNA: TGTGCCAGCAGCCGGGGACAGGGGATCACACCCCTCCACTTT.

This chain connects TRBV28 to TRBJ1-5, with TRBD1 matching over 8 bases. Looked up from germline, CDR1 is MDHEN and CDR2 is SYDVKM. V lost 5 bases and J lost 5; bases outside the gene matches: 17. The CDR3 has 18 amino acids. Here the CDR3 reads CASSHSSHGQGGDQPQHF. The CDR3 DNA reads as TGTGCCAGCAGTCACAGTTCACATGGACAGGGAGGTGATCAGCCCCAGCATTTT.

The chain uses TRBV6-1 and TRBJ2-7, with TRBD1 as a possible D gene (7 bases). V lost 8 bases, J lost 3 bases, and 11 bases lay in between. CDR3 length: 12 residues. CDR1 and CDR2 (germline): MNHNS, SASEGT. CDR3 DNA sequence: TGTGCCAGCGGGGGGACAGTCTACGAGCAGTACTTC. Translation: CASGGTVYEQYF.

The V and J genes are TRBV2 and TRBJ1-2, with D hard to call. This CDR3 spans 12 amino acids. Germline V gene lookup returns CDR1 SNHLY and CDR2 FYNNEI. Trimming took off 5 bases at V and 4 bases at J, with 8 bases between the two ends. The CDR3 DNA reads TGTGCCAGCAGTTCGGTTGGCTATGGCTACACCTTC. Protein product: CASSSVGYGYTF. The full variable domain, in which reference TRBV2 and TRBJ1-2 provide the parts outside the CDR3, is EPEVTQTPSHQVTQMGQEVILRCVPISNHLYFYWYRQILGQKVEFLVSFYNNEISEKSEIFDDQFSVERPDGSNFTLKIRSTKLEDSAMYFCASSSVGYGYTFGSGTRLTVV.